The 11 T cell receptor beta chains below all came from one sample that was sequenced in a study of sequential checkpoint blockade in melanoma. Data came from immunoSEQ multiplex PCR; TCRdb stores just in-frame clones and leaves some out. Its listing shows about 83 clones. Treatment of the sample: randomized to nivolumab then ipilimumab (arm A) or the reverse (arm B). Here the sequenced sample was tumor tissue (inferred from file names), taken from a patient given nivolumab and ipilimumab in sequence. These receptors originate from a human donor with melanoma.

By share, this clone counts as hyperexpanded. The rearrangement uses TRBV19 and TRBJ1-3; D is possibly TRBD1 (5 bases). V dropped 7 bases and J dropped 0 bases, with 13 bases sitting between them. The CDR3 runs 15 residues. Germline V lookup: CDR1 LNHDA, CDR2 SQIVND (reference sequence). In DNA form, the CDR3 reads TGTGCCAGTATGGGGCTTCAGTCCTCTGGAAACACCATATATTTT. Protein sequence: CASMGLQSSGNTIYF.

CDR3 coding DNA: TGCGCCAGCAGCCAAGGGGGGGCGTCCCTCTATGGCTACACCTTC. The encoded protein is CASSQGGASLYGYTF. The chain carries TRBV4-1 and TRBJ1-2, with D perhaps matching TRBD1 (6 bases). This CDR3 is 15 amino acids long. V was shortened by 1 base and J by 4 bases, with 13 bases between the two germline ends. Germline V lookup: CDR1 MGHRA, CDR2 YSYEKL.

A few counts support this clone. CDR3 sequence (DNA): TGTGCCAGCAGTTACGCGTTTGGGACTAGCGGTAACAATGAGCAGTTCTTC. As protein: CASSYAFGTSGNNEQFF. The rearrangement links TRBV6-8 to TRBJ2-1, with TRBD2 matching over 11 bases. Looked up from germline, CDR1 is MNHGY and CDR2 is SAAAGT. This CDR3 has 17 amino acids. V dropped 2 bases and J dropped 5; count of bases not matched to a gene: 8.

This clone is classed as hyperexpanded. The chain carries TRBV19 and TRBJ1-5; unclear D gene. Per germline, CDR1 LNHDA and CDR2 SQIVND (reference sequence). Trimming took 4 bases from V and 7 from J, leaving 14 bases between them. This CDR3 is 14 amino acids long. CDR3 region: CASSRSGPDQPQHF. The CDR3 DNA sequence: TGTGCCAGTAGTAGATCCGGCCCGGACCAGCCCCAGCATTTT.

By sample fraction, this clone is large. The chain carries TRBV11-3 and TRBJ1-5; 11 bases agree with TRBD1. Germline V lookup: CDR1 SGHNT, CDR2 YENEEA. This CDR3 has 15 residues. With V trimmed by 7 bases and J by 5 bases, 7 bases remained unmatched. The DNA of the CDR3 is TGTGCCAGCACCCAATGGACAGGGGGCGATCAGCCCCAGCATTTT. It codes for CASTQWTGGDQPQHF.

The rearrangement uses TRBV6-8 and TRBJ2-2, with D unclear. The CDR3 has 12 residues. Germline V CDR1 and CDR2: MNHGY, SAAAGT. V dropped 2 bases and J dropped 7 bases, with 5 bases sitting between them. In DNA, the CDR3 is TGTGCCAGCAGTTACGCCGGCGGGGAGCTGTTTTTT. Translation gives CASSYAGGELFF.

This clone is large in the sample. The V gene is TRBV11-3, the J gene TRBJ2-7; maybe TRBD2 (7 bases). CDR3 length equals 15 residues. Germline V gene lookup returns CDR1 SGHNT and CDR2 YENEEA. V lost 3 bases and J 2 bases, leaving 14 bases between the germline ends. The CDR3 region is CASSLVGGATYEQYF. CDR3 bases: TGTGCCAGCAGCTTGGTAGGGGGGGCCACCTACGAGCAGTACTTC.

The rearrangement links TRBV12-1 to TRBJ1-1; TRBD1 is the table's D call and was not checked against the DNA. TRBV12-1 is a pseudogene segment. The CDR3 has 13 amino acids. This CDR3 reads CASRWDSNTEAFF. The CDR3 nucleotides are TGTGCCAGCAGATGGGACAGCAACACTGAAGCTTTCTTT.

By its share, this clone is large. V usage is TRBV11-3 and J usage is TRBJ2-3, with D unresolved. This CDR3 is 15 amino acids long. V lost 2 bases to trimming and J lost 2 bases, with 11 bases between them. The germline CDR1 and CDR2 sequences are SGHNT and YENEEA. The CDR3 DNA is TGTGCCAGCAGCTTAAGAGTCCAATACACAGATACGCAGTATTTT. Its protein product is CASSLRVQYTDTQYF.

This clone was seen only a few times. The chain carries TRBV6-8 and TRBJ2-2; D possibly corresponds to TRBD1 (7 bases). The V and J ends lost 5 bases and 3 bases respectively, with 10 bases between them. This CDR3 comprises 14 residues. In germline, CDR1 is MNHGY, CDR2 SAAAGT. For the CDR3, the DNA is TGTGCCAGCAGTGACAGGGAGGACACCGGGGAGCTGTTTTTT. It specifies CASSDREDTGELFF.

In this sample, this clone turned up a few times. V is TRBV28 and J is TRBJ1-6; 7 bases line up with TRBD1. The CDR3 spans 15 residues. Germline V gene lookup returns CDR1 MDHEN and CDR2 SYDVKM. The V gene end was trimmed by 6 bases and the J gene end by 9 bases; junction bases not matched to a gene: 11. The CDR3 region is CASSTPGTATSPLHF. Written as DNA, the CDR3 is TGTGCCAGCAGCACCCCCGGGACAGCGACTTCACCCCTCCACTTT.